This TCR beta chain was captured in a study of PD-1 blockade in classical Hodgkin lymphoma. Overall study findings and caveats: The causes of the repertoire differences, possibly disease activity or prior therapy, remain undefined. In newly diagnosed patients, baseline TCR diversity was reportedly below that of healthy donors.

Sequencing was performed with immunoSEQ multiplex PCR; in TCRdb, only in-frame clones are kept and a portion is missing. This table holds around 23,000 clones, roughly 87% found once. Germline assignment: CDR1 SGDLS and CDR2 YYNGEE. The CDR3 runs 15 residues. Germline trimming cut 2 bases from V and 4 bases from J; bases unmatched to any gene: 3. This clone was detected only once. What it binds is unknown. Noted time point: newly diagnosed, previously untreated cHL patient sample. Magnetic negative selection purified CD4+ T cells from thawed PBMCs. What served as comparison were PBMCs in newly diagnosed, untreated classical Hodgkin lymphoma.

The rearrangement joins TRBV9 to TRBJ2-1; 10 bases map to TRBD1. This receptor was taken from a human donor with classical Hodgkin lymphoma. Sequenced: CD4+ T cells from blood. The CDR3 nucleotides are TGTGCCAGCAGCGTGGCGGGACAGGGGTACAATGAGCAGTTCTTC. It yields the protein CASSVAGQGYNEQFF.